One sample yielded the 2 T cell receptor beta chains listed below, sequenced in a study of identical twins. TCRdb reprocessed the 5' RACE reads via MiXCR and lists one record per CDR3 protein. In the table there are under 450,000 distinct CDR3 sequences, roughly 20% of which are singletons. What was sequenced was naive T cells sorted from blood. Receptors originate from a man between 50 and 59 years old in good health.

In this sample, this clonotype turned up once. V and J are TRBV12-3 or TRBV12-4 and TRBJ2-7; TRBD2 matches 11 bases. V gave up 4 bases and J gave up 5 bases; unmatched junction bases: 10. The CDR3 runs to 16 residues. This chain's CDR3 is CASSSASGGPLNEQYF. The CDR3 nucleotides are TGTGCCAGCAGTTCAGCTAGCGGGGGGCCCCTGAACGAGCAGTACTTC.

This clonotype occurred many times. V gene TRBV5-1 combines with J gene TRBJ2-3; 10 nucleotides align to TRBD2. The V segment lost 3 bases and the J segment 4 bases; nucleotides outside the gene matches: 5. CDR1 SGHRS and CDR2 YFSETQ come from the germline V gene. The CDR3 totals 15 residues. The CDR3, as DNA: TGCGCCAGCAGCTACCTAGCGGGGGAGGCAGATACGCAGTATTTT. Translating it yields CASSYLAGEADTQYF.